Following are 20 T cell receptor beta chains from one sample sequenced in a study of T cell responses to AZD1222 COVID-19 vaccine. Profiled with immunoSEQ multiplex PCR; TCRdb holds only in-frame clones, not every one. The data hold over 130,000 clones, with 90% to 95% observed a single time. This specimen consisted of peripheral blood, obtained on day 0 of AZD1222 vaccination. These TCRs come from an adult in good health.

The genes are TRBV18 and TRBJ2-7, with D possibly being TRBD2 (6 bases). Looked up from germline, CDR1 is KGHSH and CDR2 is LQKENI. The CDR3 has 14 residues. Trimming stripped 3 bases from V and 5 bases from J, with 14 bases between. CDR3 sequence: CASSPASGLDEQYF. The CDR3 nucleotides are TGTGCCAGCTCACCTGCCAGCGGGTTGGACGAGCAGTACTTC.

The rearrangement links TRBV7-2 to TRBJ2-7; 11 nucleotides align to TRBD1. The CDR3 sequence is 16 residues long. Unmatched junction bases numbered 5, after V lost 1 base and J lost 3 bases. CDR1 is SGHTA, CDR2 FQGNSA, per germline. CDR3 sequence (DNA): TGTGCCAGCAGCTTAGTTGGACAGGGGGCGGTCTACGAGCAGTACTTC. Amino acids: CASSLVGQGAVYEQYF.

This chain links TRBV29-1 with TRBJ2-3, with D uncertain. In germline, CDR1 is SQVTM, CDR2 ANQGSEA. CDR3 length: 14 residues. Trimming took 5 bases from V and 2 from J, leaving 14 bases between them. CDR3 sequence: CSVRKVQLTDTQYF. The DNA of the CDR3 is TGCAGCGTTCGAAAGGTTCAGCTCACAGATACGCAGTATTTT.

The chain uses TRBV12-3 or TRBV12-4 and TRBJ2-7, with D perhaps matching TRBD1 (5 bases). The CDR3 covers 13 residues. Trimming cost V 2 bases and J 5 bases, with 10 bases left between them. The CDR3, as DNA: TGTGCCAGCAGTTTAAGGGGTTCCCACGAGCAGTACTTC. Translation gives CASSLRGSHEQYF.

V usage is TRBV6-5 and J usage is TRBJ2-6, with TRBD1 matching over 7 bases. V lost 0 bases, J lost 4 bases, and 3 bases stayed unmatched. This CDR3 has 16 amino acids. Germline CDR1 reads MNHEY; CDR2 reads SVGAGI. DNA of the CDR3: TGTGCCAGCAGTTACTCCTCGGGACAGGGGGCCAACGTCCTGACTTTC. Residues: CASSYSSGQGANVLTF.

CDR3 in DNA: TGTGCCAGCTCACCGGGACAGGGGAGAGAGACCCAGTACTTC. It encodes CASSPGQGRETQYF. This chain joins TRBV18 and TRBJ2-5; 10 bases are shared with TRBD1. J lost 4 bases, V lost 3 bases, and 2 bases had no gene match. The germline gives CDR1 KGHSH, CDR2 LQKENI. The CDR3 is 14 amino acids.

This chain links TRBV27 with TRBJ1-2; 9 positions agree with TRBD1. Unmatched junction bases numbered 10, after V lost 6 bases and J lost 8 bases. In germline, CDR1 is MNHEY, CDR2 SMNVEV (reference sequence). The CDR3 length is 14 residues. CDR3 in DNA: TGTGCCAGCAGCTTCGGACAGGGGCAGAGCGGCTACACCTTC. Translation: CASSFGQGQSGYTF.

The genes are TRBV9 and TRBJ1-6; possibly TRBD1 for D (6 bases). The CDR3 totals 14 residues. V shed 4 bases and J shed 10 bases, with 15 bases lying between them. Per the germline V gene, CDR1 is SGDLS and CDR2 is YYNGEE. DNA of the CDR3: TGTGCCAGCAGCAGGGAGGGGGAGCAATCACCCCTCCACTTT. Protein product: CASSREGEQSPLHF.

The chain couples TRBV11-2 to TRBJ2-1; no firm D call. V lost 5 bases, J lost 1 base, and 12 bases lay in between. CDR3 length equals 15 residues. The germline CDR1 and CDR2 sequences are SGHAT and FQNNGV. Written as DNA, the CDR3 is TGTGCCAGCAGCCCCCCTTTCGAATCCTACAATGAGCAGTTCTTC. This gives the protein CASSPPFESYNEQFF.

Turning to this clone: An end of the junction differs from the germline gene, which may be a read error. The genes are TRBV7-2 and TRBJ2-1; either TRBD1 or TRBD2 may fit D (7 bases each). Germline-derived CDR1 and CDR2 are SGHTA and FQGNSA. The CDR3 is made up of 15 amino acids. The CDR3 nucleotides read TGTGCCAGCAGCCTAGCAGGGGGGGGGCCGTATGAGCAGTTCTTC. Protein sequence: CASSLAGGGPYEQFF. Full variable domain (rest looked up from reference TRBV7-2 and TRBJ2-1): GAGVSQSPSNKVTEKGKDVELRCDPISGHTALYWYRQSLGQGLEFLIYFQGNSAPDKSGLPSDRFSAERTGGSVSTLTIQRTQQEDSAVYLCASSLAGGGPYEQFFGPGTRLTVL.

The gene calls are TRBV5-1 and TRBJ2-7; the match to TRBD1 covers 9 bases. The V segment lost 4 bases and the J segment 5 bases; nucleotides outside the gene matches: 7. Germline CDR1 SGHRS, CDR2 YFSETQ. This CDR3 has 14 amino acids. CDR3 loop: CASSGTGGVNEQYF. The CDR3 DNA follows: TGCGCCAGCAGCGGAACAGGGGGCGTCAACGAGCAGTACTTC.

The chain joins TRBV7-9 to TRBJ2-3; 10 nucleotides line up with TRBD2. Germline V CDR1 and CDR2: SEHNR, FQNEAQ (reference sequence). The CDR3 runs to 16 residues. Losses at the gene ends were 4 bases for V and 4 bases for J; bases not matched to a gene: 8. This CDR3 reads CASSYLAGDRADTQYF. CDR3 nucleotides: TGTGCCAGCAGCTACCTAGCGGGAGATCGCGCAGATACGCAGTATTTT.

V usage is TRBV5-1 and J usage is TRBJ1-1; D might be TRBD1 (5 bases). Per the germline V gene, CDR1 is SGHRS and CDR2 is YFSETQ. The CDR3 has 16 residues. Trimming pared 3 bases from V and 3 bases from J, leaving 18 bases between. The CDR3 here is CASSSGFRIGHTEAFF. In nucleotides, the CDR3 is TGCGCCAGCAGCTCAGGGTTTCGGATTGGGCACACTGAAGCTTTCTTT.

The chain combines TRBV6-2 or TRBV6-3 with TRBJ2-7; TRBD2 matches 10 bases. The CDR3 contains 15 residues. Per germline, CDR1 MNHEY and CDR2 SVGEGT. The ends lost 0 bases at V and 3 bases at J; junction bases unmatched: 2. The CDR3 sequence: CASSYSASGGYEQYF. The CDR3 DNA sequence: TGTGCCAGCAGTTACTCTGCTAGCGGGGGCTACGAGCAGTACTTC.

The CDR3 coding sequence is TGTGCCAGCAGCTTAGAGGGTTATGGCTACACCTTC. Its protein is CASSLEGYGYTF. V is TRBV11-2 and J is TRBJ1-2; D not certain. V was cut by 0 bases and J by 5 bases, with 4 bases left in between. The CDR3 covers 12 residues. From germline, CDR1 is SGHAT and CDR2 FQNNGV.

The chain is built from TRBV14 and TRBJ2-1; either TRBD1 or TRBD2 may supply D (6 bases each). Trimming took 4 bases from V and 3 from J, leaving 19 bases between them. CDR3 length: 17 residues. Per germline, CDR1 SGHDN and CDR2 FVKESK. The CDR3 nucleotides are TGTGCCAGCAGCCCAAAACCCGGGGGCCGAGGCTACAATGAGCAGTTCTTC. Encoded protein: CASSPKPGGRGYNEQFF.

The rearrangement links TRBV5-1 to TRBJ2-3; D ambiguous. In germline, CDR1 is SGHRS, CDR2 YFSETQ. The CDR3 loop spans 14 amino acids. Trimming shortened V by 4 bases and J by 1 base, and 10 bases separated the two germline ends. CDR3 region: CASSDLKGTDTQYF. In nucleotides, the CDR3 is TGCGCCAGCAGCGACTTGAAGGGCACAGATACGCAGTATTTT. Variable domain in full (rest from reference TRBV5-1 and TRBJ2-3): KAGVTQTPRYLIKTRGQQVTLSCSPISGHRSVSWYQQTPGQGLQFLFEYFSETQRNKGNFPGRFSGRQFSNSRSEMNVSTLELGDSALYLCASSDLKGTDTQYFGPGTRLTVL.

This chain connects TRBV27 to TRBJ2-7; D gene uncertain. The CDR3 consists of 13 residues. V was shortened by 1 base and J by 5 bases, with 9 bases between the two germline ends. CDR1 MNHEY and CDR2 SMNVEV come from the germline V gene (reference sequence). The CDR3 DNA is TGTGCCAGCAGTTTATTGTCCAGCAACGAGCAGTACTTC. Protein: CASSLLSSNEQYF.

The chain is built from TRBV12-5 and TRBJ2-1; D is undetermined. The CDR3 is made up of 18 amino acids. V was pared by 2 bases and J by 0 bases, with 17 bases between. Germline V CDR1 and CDR2: LGHNT, FRNRAP. CDR3 in amino acids: CASGLRLRVPSSYNEQFF. The CDR3 nucleotides are TGTGCTAGTGGTTTGAGGCTCAGAGTACCGAGCTCCTACAATGAGCAGTTCTTC.

V gene TRBV19 combines with J gene TRBJ2-7, with a tentative D call TRBD1 (7 bases). The length of the CDR3 is 13 residues. The germline V and J ends were trimmed by 5 bases and 4 bases, with 12 bases remaining between them. Germline values: CDR1 LNHDA, CDR2 SQIVND (reference sequence). CDR3 in amino acids: CASSSEGAYEQYF. The CDR3 DNA is TGTGCCAGTAGTTCGGAGGGGGCATACGAGCAGTACTTC.